What follows are 8 T cell receptor beta chains derived from one specimen sequenced in a study of blood T cell repertoires in COVID-19. TCRdb keeps only in-frame clones here, not all; method: immunoSEQ multiplex PCR. Here the sample spans 200,000 to 250,000 clones, 82% being singletons. The sequenced sample was PBMCs or T cells enriched from blood (not recorded which). The receptors stem from a woman between 55 and 75 years old who had recovered from COVID-19.

The V call is TRBV7-7, the J call TRBJ2-1, with D tentatively TRBD1 (6 bases). V gave up 8 bases and J gave up 7 bases, with 24 bases separating them. Germline V lookup: CDR1 SSHAT, CDR2 FNYEAQ (reference sequence). This CDR3 has 16 amino acids. The CDR3 DNA follows: TGTGCCAGCGACCCCCCTGGGGGCGCGGTTAGGAATGAGCAGTTCTTC. It encodes CASDPPGGAVRNEQFF.

This chain uses TRBV3-1 (or the pseudogene TRBV3-2) with TRBJ2-7, with D perhaps TRBD1 (6 bases). V lost 3 bases and J lost 1, with 13 bases in between. Germline CDR1 reads LGHDT; CDR2 reads YNNKEL (reference sequence). The CDR3 consists of 15 residues. This chain's CDR3 is CASSQNPTGSYEQYF. CDR3 in DNA: TGTGCCAGCAGCCAGAATCCAACAGGGTCCTACGAGCAGTACTTC.

The chain couples TRBV27 to TRBJ2-7; 9 bases line up with TRBD1. Germline V gene data show CDR1 as MNHEY and CDR2 as SMNVEV (reference sequence). The CDR3 consists of 12 residues. Trimming took 5 bases from V and 12 from J; bases not matched to a gene: 8. The CDR3 spells CASSTGDRVPYF. CDR3 nucleotide sequence: TGTGCCAGCAGTACCGGGGACAGGGTGCCGTACTTC.

This chain joins TRBV11-2 and TRBJ2-5; TRBD2 agrees at 9 bases. Germline CDR1 and CDR2: SGHAT and FQNNGV. This CDR3 has 15 amino acids. V dropped 5 bases and J dropped 7; count of bases not matched to a gene: 11. CDR3: CASSPRASGDGTQYF. The DNA for the CDR3 is TGTGCCAGCAGCCCCCGGGCTAGCGGGGATGGGACCCAGTACTTC.

This clone was recorded a few times. The genes are TRBV10-2 and TRBJ1-1, with D perhaps TRBD1 (6 bases). Germline CDR1 reads WSHSY; CDR2 reads SAAADI. V lost 10 bases to trimming and J lost 4 bases, with 19 bases between them. The CDR3 spans 14 residues. Here the CDR3 reads CATLQGWGTTEAFF. DNA for the CDR3: TGCGCCACCCTACAGGGTTGGGGGACCACTGAAGCTTTCTTT.

This clone was seen only once. V is TRBV4-2 and J is TRBJ2-3; 7 bases map to TRBD2. Germline V CDR1 and CDR2: LGHNA, YNFKEQ. The junction had 3 bases not matched to a gene; V was cut back by 1 base and J by 2 bases. The CDR3 has 15 amino acids. CDR3 DNA: TGTGCCAGCAGCCAAGGAGCGGGGTCCACAGATACGCAGTATTTT. Protein product: CASSQGAGSTDTQYF.

This chain uses TRBV3-1 (or the pseudogene TRBV3-2) with TRBJ1-2, with TRBD1 as a possible D gene (5 bases). CDR1 and CDR2 from the germline V gene are LGHDT and YNNKEL (reference sequence). The CDR3 has 14 amino acids. V lost 6 bases to trimming and J lost 7 bases, with 18 bases between them. CDR3 sequence reads: CASSPGRARGGYTF. The CDR3 bases are TGTGCCAGCAGTCCCGGACGGGCTAGGGGTGGCTACACCTTC.

V usage is TRBV7-2 and J usage is TRBJ1-2; 8 bases are shared with TRBD1. CDR1 is SGHTA, CDR2 FQGNSA, per germline. The CDR3 has 17 residues. V was clipped by 1 base and J by 2 bases; unmatched bases: 9. CDR3 loop: CASSLDATGVPNYGYTF. The CDR3 nucleotides are TGTGCCAGCAGCTTAGACGCGACAGGGGTACCAAACTATGGCTACACCTTC.